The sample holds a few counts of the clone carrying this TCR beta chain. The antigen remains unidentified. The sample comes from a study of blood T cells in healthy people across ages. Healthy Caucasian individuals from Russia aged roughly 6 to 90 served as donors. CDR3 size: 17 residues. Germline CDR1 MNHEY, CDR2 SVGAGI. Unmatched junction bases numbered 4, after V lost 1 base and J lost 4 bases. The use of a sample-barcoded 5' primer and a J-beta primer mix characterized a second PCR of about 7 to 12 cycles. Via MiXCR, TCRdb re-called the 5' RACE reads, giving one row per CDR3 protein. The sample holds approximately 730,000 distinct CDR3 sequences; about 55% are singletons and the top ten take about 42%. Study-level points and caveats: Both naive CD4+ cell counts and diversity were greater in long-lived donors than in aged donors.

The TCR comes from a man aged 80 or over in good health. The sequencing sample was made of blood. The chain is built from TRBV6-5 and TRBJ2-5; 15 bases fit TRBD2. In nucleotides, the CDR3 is TGTGCCAGCAGTTACTTAGGACTAGCGGGAGGGGGAGAGACCCAGTACTTC. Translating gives CASSYLGLAGGGETQYF.